Below, 15 T cell receptor beta chains from the same sample are listed, as sequenced in a study of beta chain features in type 1 diabetes. TCRB transcripts that were expressed got sequenced, as all of the isolated RNA had been reverse transcribed. The protocol was immunoSEQ multiplex PCR, while the TCRdb copy is restricted to in-frame clones and leaves out a portion. The sample holds around 400,000 clones, 10% to 15% seen once. The source material was naive CD4+ T cells from blood. The receptors derive from a man aged 18 to 30 in good health.

This chain uses TRBV5-6 with TRBJ2-3; TRBD1 aligns across 7 bases. In germline, CDR1 is SGHDT, CDR2 YYEEEE. The CDR3 runs 17 residues. V was clipped by 0 bases and J by 0 bases; unmatched bases: 7. CDR3: CASSLVSGTASTDTQYF. CDR3 sequence (DNA): TGTGCCAGCAGCTTGGTGTCGGGGACAGCTAGCACAGATACGCAGTATTTT.

V and J are TRBV28 and TRBJ2-7; D is possibly TRBD1 (5 bases). The CDR3 contains 14 residues. CDR1 and CDR2 (germline): MDHEN, SYDVKM. Deletions cut 6 bases from V and 5 bases from J, with 17 bases between. CDR3 loop: CASRDGQGTNEQYF. The CDR3 bases are TGTGCCAGCAGAGACGGGCAGGGAACAAACGAGCAGTACTTC.

There are a few counts of this clone. V and J are TRBV27 and TRBJ1-4; D gene unclear. This CDR3 is 15 amino acids long. Between the trimmed V and J ends, which lost 6 bases and 4 bases, there was a span of 15 bases. CDR1 and CDR2 (germline): MNHEY, SMNVEV (reference sequence). CDR3 nucleotide sequence: TGTGCCAGCAGGGATGGTCCGGGGAATAATGAAAAACTGTTTTTT. The encoded protein is CASRDGPGNNEKLFF.

V is TRBV27 and J is TRBJ1-5, with D possibly TRBD1 on 5 matching bases. This CDR3 contains 15 residues. Trimming pared 0 bases from V and 5 bases from J, leaving 11 bases between. Germline lookup yields CDR1 MNHEY and CDR2 SMNVEV (reference sequence). CDR3: CASSLSPGIDQPQHF. The CDR3 coding sequence is TGTGCCAGCAGTTTATCTCCAGGGATCGATCAGCCCCAGCATTTT.

This chain connects TRBV7-9 to TRBJ2-7; D unclear. The germline gives CDR1 SEHNR, CDR2 FQNEAQ (reference sequence). The CDR3 contains 11 residues. V was clipped by 3 bases and J by 3 bases, with 3 bases between them. The CDR3 sequence: CASSFSYEQYF. CDR3 DNA: TGTGCCAGCAGCTTCAGCTACGAGCAGTACTTC.

The chain carries TRBV5-1 and TRBJ2-5; maybe TRBD2 (5 bases). V was cut by 0 bases and J by 5 bases, with 14 bases left in between. The CDR3 runs 15 residues. Looked up from germline, CDR1 is SGHRS and CDR2 is YFSETQ. DNA of the CDR3: TGCGCCAGCAGCTTGGTTGGAGGCGCGGTGGAGACCCAGTACTTC. It yields the protein CASSLVGGAVETQYF.

This clone turned up a few times. V gene TRBV6-5 combines with J gene TRBJ2-7, with 9 bases lining up with TRBD1. V trimming: 6 bases; J trimming: 5 bases; junction bases outside the gene matches: 11. This CDR3 has 15 amino acids. Germline V lookup: CDR1 MNHEY, CDR2 SVGAGI. The CDR3 here is CASSPSGQGGHEQYF. CDR3 DNA: TGTGCCAGCAGCCCCTCGGGACAGGGAGGGCACGAGCAGTACTTC.

The chain couples TRBV6-5 to TRBJ2-7; 7 positions agree with TRBD1. After removal of 0 bases from V and 4 bases from J, the junction contained 9 bases not matched to a gene. The CDR3 spans 16 residues. Germline lookup yields CDR1 MNHEY and CDR2 SVGAGI. CDR3 in DNA: TGTGCCAGCAGTTACTCGAAAGATGTCAGGGGGTACGAGCAGTACTTC. Translated: CASSYSKDVRGYEQYF.

The chain couples TRBV7-8 to TRBJ2-5; weak D call: TRBD1 (6 bases). This CDR3 has 14 residues. Trimming took 1 base from V and 4 from J, leaving 10 bases between them. Per the germline V gene, CDR1 is SGHVS and CDR2 is FQNEAQ. The CDR3 region has the DNA TGTGCCAGCAGCTTAGTAGCAGGGGTAGAGACCCAGTACTTC. Translating it yields CASSLVAGVETQYF. Full variable domain (remainder filled in from reference TRBV7-8 and TRBJ2-5): GAGVSQSPRYKVAKRGQDVALRCDPISGHVSLFWYQQALGQGPEFLTYFQNEAQLDKSGLPSDRFFAERPEGSVSTLKIQRTQQEDSAVYLCASSLVAGVETQYFGPGTRLLVL.

The chain links TRBV7-2 to TRBJ2-3; D gene ambiguous. CDR1 SGHTA and CDR2 FQGNSA come from the germline V gene. Trimming shortened V by 2 bases and J by 2 bases, and 5 bases separated the two germline ends. CDR3 size: 13 residues. CDR3: CASSLTATDTQYF. For the CDR3, the DNA is TGTGCCAGCAGCTTAACAGCCACAGATACGCAGTATTTT. Full variable domain (outside the CDR3, taken from reference TRBV7-2 and TRBJ2-3): GAGVSQSPSNKVTEKGKDVELRCDPISGHTALYWYRQSLGQGLEFLIYFQGNSAPDKSGLPSDRFSAERTGGSVSTLTIQRTQQEDSAVYLCASSLTATDTQYFGPGTRLTVL.

This clone was counted between two and nine times. The CDR3: CASSQGTSGIGEQFF. CDR3 coding DNA: TGCGCCAGCAGCCAAGGGACTAGCGGGATAGGTGAGCAGTTCTTC. The chain links TRBV4-3 to TRBJ2-1, with 12 positions matching TRBD2. Per the germline V gene, CDR1 is LGHNA and CDR2 is YSLEER. The CDR3 runs 15 residues. V dropped 1 base and J dropped 9; count of bases not matched to a gene: 4.

This clone was recorded at least ten times. The gene calls are TRBV29-1 and TRBJ2-1; D is uncertain. V dropped 7 bases and J dropped 10 bases, with 11 bases sitting between them. The CDR3 covers 10 residues. CDR1 and CDR2 (germline): SQVTM, ANQGSEA. The CDR3 nucleotides read TGCAGCGCCGCACGCAGGGAGCAGTTCTTC. Protein product: CSAARREQFF.

This clone was detected only a few times. The chain uses TRBV6-1 and TRBJ1-1; 8 nucleotides match TRBD1. This CDR3 contains 13 residues. V lost 6 bases, J lost 7 bases, and 7 bases stayed unmatched. Germline V gene data show CDR1 as MNHNS and CDR2 as SASEGT. The CDR3 bases are TGTGCCAGCAGGAACAGGGACAGGAATGAAGCTTTCTTT. It is translated as CASRNRDRNEAFF.

Regarding this clone: The sample contains more than one DNA sequence encoding this CDR3. This sequence joins TRBV7-3 and TRBJ2-1; D possibly corresponds to TRBD2 (7 bases). V lost 5 bases and J 6 bases, leaving 14 bases between the germline ends. The CDR3 contains 14 residues. Germline CDR1 SGHTA, CDR2 FQGTGA. The CDR3 here is CASSLGGGVNEQFF. In nucleotides, the CDR3 is TGTGCCAGCAGCCTAGGGGGAGGGGTCAATGAGCAGTTCTTC.

The CDR3 DNA is TGCGCCAGCAGCTTGGCAGGACTAGCGGGAGGGGTACAGAAGTACAATGAGCAGTTCTTC. Translation: CASSLAGLAGGVQKYNEQFF. V is TRBV5-1 and J is TRBJ2-1, with 15 bases aligning to TRBD2. The germline V gene has CDR1 SGHRS and CDR2 YFSETQ. CDR3 length: 20 residues. V dropped 0 bases and J dropped 4; count of bases not matched to a gene: 11.